Following are 21 T cell receptor beta chains from one sample sequenced in a study of cytomegalovirus exposure and HLA in healthy donors. Vbeta (60) and Jbeta (13) primers were used in the PCR. The method was immunoSEQ multiplex PCR; TCRdb's version includes in-frame clones alone and lacks a portion of them. Of 80,000 to 100,000 clones listed, 79% are singletons. Material: PBMCs. These receptors all stem from a male donor in good health and CMV-seropositive.

This clone was counted between two and nine times. This chain uses TRBV19 with TRBJ1-2, with D possibly TRBD1 on 5 matching bases. The CDR3 spans 16 residues. CDR1 and CDR2 (germline): LNHDA, SQIVND (reference sequence). V lost 3 bases and J lost 6, with 20 bases in between. CDR3 in DNA: TGTGCCAGTAGTATGCGGAATAGCAGGGTAGGGAATGGCTACACCTTC. This translates into CASSMRNSRVGNGYTF.

The chain couples TRBV7-2 to TRBJ1-4; D perhaps matches TRBD1 (5 bases). Germline CDR1 is SGHTA and CDR2 is FQGNSA. V was pared by 2 bases and J by 1 base, with 11 bases between. The CDR3 totals 16 residues. The CDR3 reads CASSLQGFGTNEKLFF. In DNA, the CDR3 is TGTGCCAGCAGCTTACAGGGTTTCGGAACTAATGAAAAACTGTTTTTT.

This clone was observed a handful of times. The chain recombines TRBV4-1 with TRBJ1-6; D remains unclear. Trimming took 0 bases from V and 0 from J, leaving 6 bases between them. CDR1 is MGHRA and CDR2 is YSYEKL in the germline V gene. CDR3 length equals 16 residues. CDR3 protein: CASSQELSSYNSPLHF. DNA for the CDR3: TGCGCCAGCAGCCAAGAATTGAGCTCCTATAATTCACCCCTCCACTTT.

The chain has TRBV6-6 and TRBJ1-4; perhaps TRBD1 as D (6 bases). The CDR3 consists of 12 residues. V was shortened by 4 bases and J by 11 bases, with 11 bases between the two germline ends. Germline V gives CDR1 MNHNY, CDR2 SVGAGI (reference sequence). Here the CDR3 DNA reads TGTGCCAGCAGTTTAACACAGGGTAAACTGTTTTTT. Residues: CASSLTQGKLFF.

V is TRBV5-1 and J is TRBJ2-3; D is unresolved. The CDR3 consists of 15 residues. The germline V gene encodes CDR1 SGHRS and CDR2 YFSETQ. The V end was cut by 0 bases, the J end by 2 bases, with 10 bases between. The CDR3 nucleotides read TGCGCCAGCAGCTTGGTGTCGGGTTTCACAGATACGCAGTATTTT. It translates to CASSLVSGFTDTQYF. The variable domain in full, completed from reference TRBV5-1 and TRBJ2-3, reads KAGVTQTPRYLIKTRGQQVTLSCSPISGHRSVSWYQQTPGQGLQFLFEYFSETQRNKGNFPGRFSGRQFSNSRSEMNVSTLELGDSALYLCASSLVSGFTDTQYFGPGTRLTVL.

V and J are TRBV5-1 and TRBJ2-1; D perhaps matches TRBD1 (6 bases). Germline V gives CDR1 SGHRS, CDR2 YFSETQ. The germline V and J ends were trimmed by 1 base and 5 bases, with 10 bases remaining between them. The CDR3 loop spans 14 amino acids. Written as DNA, the CDR3 is TGCGCCAGCAGCTTGAAGGGGGTAAACAATGAGCAGTTCTTC. Translating gives CASSLKGVNNEQFF.

This chain joins TRBV5-4 and TRBJ2-3; D is uncertain. CDR3 length: 15 amino acids. The germline V and J ends were trimmed by 0 bases and 2 bases, with 10 bases remaining between them. The V gene's germline CDR1 is SGHNT and CDR2 YYREEE (reference sequence). CDR3 coding DNA: TGTGCCAGCAGCTTGGATCACAGTTCCACAGATACGCAGTATTTT. Amino acid sequence: CASSLDHSSTDTQYF.

This chain joins TRBV6-6 and TRBJ1-2; D remains unclear. Trimming took off 6 bases at V and 3 bases at J, with 8 bases between the two ends. Germline V gene lookup returns CDR1 MNHNY and CDR2 SVGAGI (reference sequence). The CDR3 runs to 12 residues. CDR3 loop: CASRATDYGYTF. CDR3 nucleotide sequence: TGTGCCAGCAGGGCTACAGACTATGGCTACACCTTC.

This chain joins TRBV7-9 and TRBJ2-1; D not certain. Trimming shortened V by 6 bases and J by 4 bases, and 10 bases separated the two germline ends. Germline V gives CDR1 SEHNR, CDR2 FQNEAQ (reference sequence). The CDR3 extends over 13 amino acids. CDR3 amino acids: CASSSTQYNEQFF. CDR3 DNA sequence: TGTGCCAGCAGTTCCACACAATACAATGAGCAGTTCTTC.

The rearrangement joins TRBV2 to TRBJ1-4, with 9 positions matching TRBD1. Trimming at V came to 1 base and at J to 8 bases, leaving 5 bases not matched to a gene. The CDR3 runs 15 residues. The germline V gene has CDR1 SNHLY and CDR2 FYNNEI. This chain's CDR3 is CASSEEGQGGEKLFF. The DNA for the CDR3 is TGTGCCAGCAGTGAAGAGGGACAGGGAGGGGAAAAACTGTTTTTT.

The V gene is TRBV6-1, the J gene TRBJ2-3, with 7 nucleotides matching TRBD1. The CDR3 spans 15 residues. The germline CDR1 and CDR2 sequences are MNHNS and SASEGT. V shed 0 bases, J shed 1 base, and the junction held 1 base outside the gene matches. This CDR3 reads CASSEATGGTDTQYF. The CDR3 nucleotides read TGTGCCAGCAGTGAAGCTACAGGGGGCACAGATACGCAGTATTTT.

The rearrangement links TRBV9 to TRBJ1-2; 8 bases match TRBD1. V gave up 2 bases and J gave up 8 bases; unmatched junction bases: 8. Germline-derived CDR1 and CDR2 are SGDLS and YYNGEE. The CDR3 length is 14 residues. The CDR3 reads CASSVGQGYWGYTF. The DNA of the CDR3 is TGTGCCAGCAGCGTTGGACAGGGATACTGGGGCTACACCTTC.

A few counts support this clone. The chain couples TRBV5-5 to TRBJ1-5; tentatively, D is TRBD1 (6 bases). The CDR3 totals 17 residues. CDR1 SGHKS and CDR2 YYEKEE come from the germline V gene (reference sequence). V was clipped by 0 bases and J by 0 bases, with 13 bases between them. This CDR3 reads CASSLVGASISNQPQHF. The CDR3 nucleotides are TGTGCCAGCAGCTTGGTGGGGGCATCGATTAGCAATCAGCCCCAGCATTTT.

The genes are TRBV25-1 and TRBJ1-4, with D perhaps TRBD1 (5 bases). Germline CDR1 is MGHDK and CDR2 is SYGVNS. V lost 7 bases, J lost 8 bases, and 8 bases lay in between. The CDR3 extends over 11 amino acids. The CDR3 here is CASTGGEKLFF. As DNA, the CDR3 is TGTGCCAGCACTGGGGGGGAAAAACTGTTTTTT.

This rearrangement joins TRBV5-1 to TRBJ1-1; 10 nucleotides line up with TRBD1. J lost 5 bases, V lost 4 bases, and 5 bases had no gene match. This CDR3 contains 14 residues. Germline V gives CDR1 SGHRS, CDR2 YFSETQ. CDR3 nucleotides: TGCGCCAGCAGCGCGGGACAGGGGAGGACTGAAGCTTTCTTT. Its protein is CASSAGQGRTEAFF.

The rearrangement joins TRBV30 to TRBJ1-5; maybe TRBD1 (5 bases). Trimming pared 0 bases from V and 5 bases from J, leaving 11 bases between. This CDR3 has 14 residues. Germline V gene lookup returns CDR1 GTSNPN and CDR2 SVGIG (reference sequence). DNA of the CDR3: TGTGCCTGGAGTGTTCAGGGATCTTATCAGCCCCAGCATTTT. Translation: CAWSVQGSYQPQHF.

This chain connects TRBV6-5 to TRBJ2-2; 12 bases map to TRBD2. The V and J ends lost 4 bases and 5 bases, in that order; junction bases with no gene match: 2. This CDR3 region has 15 residues. The V gene's germline CDR1 is MNHEY and CDR2 SVGAGI. The CDR3 protein is CASSFGLAGTGELFF. For the CDR3, the DNA is TGTGCCAGCAGTTTTGGACTAGCGGGGACCGGGGAGCTGTTTTTT.

The rearrangement links TRBV30 to TRBJ1-4; possibly TRBD1 for D (6 bases). The CDR3 spans 15 residues. Trimming left V 4 bases short and J 5 bases short, with 17 bases between. CDR1 and CDR2 from the germline V gene are GTSNPN and SVGIG (reference sequence). Here the CDR3 reads CAWIDPRGTNEKLFF. The CDR3 nucleotides are TGTGCCTGGATCGATCCGAGGGGGACAAATGAAAAACTGTTTTTT.

CDR3: CASRGRTGYTEAFF. CDR3 coding DNA: TGTGCCAGCAGGGGGAGAACAGGGTACACTGAAGCTTTCTTT. The chain carries TRBV2 and TRBJ1-1; possible D gene TRBD1, 6 bases. CDR1 and CDR2 from the germline V gene are SNHLY and FYNNEI. The CDR3 totals 14 residues. V lost 6 bases, J lost 3 bases, and 14 bases lay in between.

V and J are TRBV27 and TRBJ2-3; 12 bases line up with TRBD2. The CDR3 is 14 amino acids. Germline V gives CDR1 MNHEY, CDR2 SMNVEV (reference sequence). Trimming removed 2 bases from V and 8 bases from J; junction bases left unmatched: 2. CDR3 amino acids: CASSLTTSGGTQYF. In DNA, the CDR3 is TGTGCCAGCAGTTTAACGACTAGCGGGGGTACGCAGTATTTT.

The chain recombines TRBV4-1 with TRBJ2-7; perhaps TRBD2 as D (7 bases). The V end lost 4 bases, the J end lost 0 bases, and 16 bases lay between the germline ends. Germline-derived CDR1 and CDR2 are MGHRA and YSYEKL. The CDR3 consists of 16 residues. The CDR3 region has the DNA TGCGCCAGCAGCCCCTCACGGGGGGCCGACTCCTACGAGCAGTACTTC. As protein: CASSPSRGADSYEQYF.